Listed below are T cell receptor beta chains from one sample, sequenced in a study of shared clonotypes between healthy human individuals. Profiled with immunoSEQ multiplex PCR; TCRdb holds only in-frame clones, not every one. The sample has around 1.1 million clones; approximately 77% are singletons. Sequencing was carried out using memory CD4+ T cells from PBMCs. The receptor source for this set is a man aged 18 to 30 in good health. Some clones in this sample may be carry-over from other donors' samples. CDR3s include the opening cysteine and the closing phenylalanine or tryptophan. The order of the fields is clone size, V gene, D gene, J gene, CDR3 DNA, CDR3 protein. D genes are given only for firm matches. The listing skips clone size in some rows; elsewhere it reads once, few, many or a size class.

NA	TRBV11-2	NA	TRBJ1-1	TGTGCCGCAAGCATAGGCCTGAACACTGAAGCTTTCTTT	CAASIGLNTEAFF
NA	TRBV29-1	TRBD1	TRBJ1-2	TGCAGCGTTGAGACAGGGGCGAACTATGGCTACACCTTC	CSVETGANYGYTF
NA	TRBV9	NA	TRBJ2-3	TGTGCCAGCAGCTCAGGGGTGTTTTGGCACACAGATACGCAGTATTTT	CASSSGVFWHTDTQYF
NA	TRBV28	NA	TRBJ1-2	TGTGCCAGCAGCTGGGGGGGTGGAACTATGTTAGGCTACACCTTC	CASSWGGGTMLGYTF
many	TRBV10-3	NA	TRBJ2-1	TGTGCCATCAGCCTGACTGCCGTCTACAATGAGCAGTTCTTC	CAISLTAVYNEQFF
NA	TRBV5-8	NA	TRBJ1-1	TGTGCCAGCAGCGACAAGCAAAGGGGAATCCCTGAAGCTTTCTTT	CASSDKQRGIPEAFF
few	TRBV11-2	TRBD1	TRBJ2-7	TGTGCCAGCAGCTCAATTTACGGGACAGGGAGTTTCCACGAGCAGTACTTC	CASSSIYGTGSFHEQYF
NA	TRBV15	TRBD2	TRBJ2-5	TGTGCCACCAGCGGAGAGACCGGGGGAGGGGTTCGGGAGACCCAGTACTTC	CATSGETGGGVRETQYF
NA	TRBV9	NA	TRBJ2-7	TGTGCCAGCAGCGTAACCGCCGCCTGGGGCGCTTATGGCGAGCAGTACTTC	CASSVTAAWGAYGEQYF
many	TRBV4-2	TRBD2	TRBJ2-5	TGTGCCAGCAGCCAGAGCGGGGAACAAGAGACCCAGTACTTC	CASSQSGEQETQYF
NA	TRBV28	TRBD2	TRBJ2-1	TGTGCCAGCAGTCGTTCCACTAGCGGGAGGGCCCTCCTCAGATCCTACAATGAGCAGTTCTTC	CASSRSTSGRALLRSYNEQFF
NA	TRBV5-6	NA	TRBJ2-7	TGTGCCAGCAGCCAGCCAACGAGCGAGCAGTACTTC	CASSQPTSEQYF
NA	TRBV18	NA	TRBJ2-7	TGTGCCAGCTCACCAGCTTCCTACGAGCAGTACTTC	CASSPASYEQYF
NA	TRBV11-2	NA	TRBJ2-5	TGTGCCAGCAGCTTATGGGGAGAGACCCAGTACTTC	CASSLWGETQYF
once	TRBV6-5	TRBD2	TRBJ2-7	TGTGCCAGCAGCCCTCTAGGGCGGGGGACCTACGAGCAGTACTTC	CASSPLGRGTYEQYF
NA	TRBV30	NA	TRBJ2-2	TGTGCCTGGAGTGTAACGAGAGGGCTGGGGGAGCTGTTTTTT	CAWSVTRGLGELFF
NA	TRBV4-2	NA	TRBJ1-2	TGTGCCAGCAGCCAAGATGGGACCCAGGCTAACTATGGCTACACCTTC	CASSQDGTQANYGYTF
once	TRBV2	NA	TRBJ2-5	TGTGCCAGCAGACCGTTACAGGCAGGGAAAGAGACCCAGTACTTC	CASRPLQAGKETQYF